This T cell receptor beta chain originates from a study of immune cell composition in non-small cell lung cancer. About the study: Tumours were mainly lung adenocarcinoma or squamous cell carcinoma.

The CDR3 runs 13 residues. CDR1 is SGHNT, CDR2 YYREEE, per germline (reference sequence). Between the trimmed V and J ends, which lost 0 bases and 3 bases, there was a span of 5 bases. Points on this clone: The antigen is unknown.

This table comes from immunoSEQ multiplex PCR, and its TCRdb copy is limited to in-frame clones, with some not included. The profile shows some 6,700 clones, 70% of them singletons. The study's findings and limits: Lung adenocarcinomas had lower top 10 clone scores and clonality than squamous tumours.

The chain couples TRBV5-4 to TRBJ2-3; D not certain. Sequences were obtained from lung tumor tissue. The clonotype originates from a human donor with non-small cell lung cancer. The CDR3 coding sequence is TGTGCCAGCAGCTTGGACTATACAGATACGCAGTATTTT. This translates into CASSLDYTDTQYF.